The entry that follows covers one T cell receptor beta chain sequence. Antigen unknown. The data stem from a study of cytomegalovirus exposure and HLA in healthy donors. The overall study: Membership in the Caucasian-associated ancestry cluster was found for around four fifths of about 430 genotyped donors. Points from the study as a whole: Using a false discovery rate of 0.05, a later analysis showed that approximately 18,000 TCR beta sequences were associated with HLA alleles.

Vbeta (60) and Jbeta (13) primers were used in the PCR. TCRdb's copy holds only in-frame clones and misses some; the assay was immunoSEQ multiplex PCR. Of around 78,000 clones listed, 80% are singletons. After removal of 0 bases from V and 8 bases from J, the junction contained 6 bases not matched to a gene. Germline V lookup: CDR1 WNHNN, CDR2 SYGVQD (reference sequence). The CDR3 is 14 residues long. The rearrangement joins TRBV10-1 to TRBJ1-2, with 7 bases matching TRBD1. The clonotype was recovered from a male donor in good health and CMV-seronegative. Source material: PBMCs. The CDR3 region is CASSESLQGKGYTF. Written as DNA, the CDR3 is TGCGCCAGCAGTGAGTCCCTACAGGGGAAAGGCTACACCTTC.